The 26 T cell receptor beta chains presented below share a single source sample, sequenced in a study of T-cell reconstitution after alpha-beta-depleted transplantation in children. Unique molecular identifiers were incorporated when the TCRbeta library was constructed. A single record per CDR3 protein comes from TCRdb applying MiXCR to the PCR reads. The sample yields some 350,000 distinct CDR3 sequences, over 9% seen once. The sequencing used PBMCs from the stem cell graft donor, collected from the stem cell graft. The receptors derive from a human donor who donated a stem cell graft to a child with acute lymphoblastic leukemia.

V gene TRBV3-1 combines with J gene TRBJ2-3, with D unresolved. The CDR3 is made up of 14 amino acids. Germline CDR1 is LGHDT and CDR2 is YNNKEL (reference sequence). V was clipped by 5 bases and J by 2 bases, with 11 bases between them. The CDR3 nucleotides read TGTGCCAGCAGCGCCCGGACCATCACAGATACGCAGTATTTT. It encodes CASSARTITDTQYF.

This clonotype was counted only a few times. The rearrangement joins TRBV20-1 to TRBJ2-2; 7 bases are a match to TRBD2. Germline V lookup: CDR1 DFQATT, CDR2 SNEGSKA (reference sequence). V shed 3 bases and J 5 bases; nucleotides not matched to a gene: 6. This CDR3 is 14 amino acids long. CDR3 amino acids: CSASEAGVTGELFF. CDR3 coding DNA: TGCAGTGCTAGTGAGGCGGGAGTAACCGGGGAGCTGTTTTTT.

As DNA, the CDR3 is TGTGCCAGCAGCTCCCGGACCGGGGGAACCCTCCACTTT. It is translated as CASSSRTGGTLHF. The chain recombines TRBV7-8 with TRBJ1-6; tentative D call: TRBD1 (5 bases). V shed 4 bases and J shed 14 bases, with 15 bases lying between them. The CDR3 runs to 13 residues. Germline V gene lookup returns CDR1 SGHVS and CDR2 FQNEAQ.

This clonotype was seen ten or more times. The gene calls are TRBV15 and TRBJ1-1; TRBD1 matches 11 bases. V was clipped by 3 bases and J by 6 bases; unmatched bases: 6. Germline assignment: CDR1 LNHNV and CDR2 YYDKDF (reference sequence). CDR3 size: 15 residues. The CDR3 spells CATSRVGGQGAEAFF. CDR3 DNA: TGTGCCACCAGCAGGGTTGGGGGACAGGGGGCTGAAGCTTTCTTT.

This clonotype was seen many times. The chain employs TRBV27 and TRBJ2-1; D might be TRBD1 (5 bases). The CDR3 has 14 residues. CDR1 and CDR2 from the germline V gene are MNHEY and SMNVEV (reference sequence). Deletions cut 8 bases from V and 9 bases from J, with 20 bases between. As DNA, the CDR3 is TGTGCCAGCGGTTCAGGGATTAGCTATAGTGAGCAGTTCTTC. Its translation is CASGSGISYSEQFF.

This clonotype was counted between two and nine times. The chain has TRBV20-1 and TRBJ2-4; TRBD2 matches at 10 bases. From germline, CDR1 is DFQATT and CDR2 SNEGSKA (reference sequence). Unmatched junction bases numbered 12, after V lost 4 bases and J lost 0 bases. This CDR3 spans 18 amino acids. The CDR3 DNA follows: TGCAGTGCTACCATGGGAGCGGGAGGGCTTCCAGCCAAAAACATTCAGTACTTC. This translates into CSATMGAGGLPAKNIQYF.

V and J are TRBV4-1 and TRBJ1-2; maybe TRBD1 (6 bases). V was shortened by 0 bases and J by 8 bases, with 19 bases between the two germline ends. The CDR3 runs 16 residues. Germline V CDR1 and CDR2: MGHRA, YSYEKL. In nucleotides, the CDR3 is TGCGCCAGCAGCCAAGATTTACAGGGACCACGCTGGGGCTACACCTTC. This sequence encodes CASSQDLQGPRWGYTF.

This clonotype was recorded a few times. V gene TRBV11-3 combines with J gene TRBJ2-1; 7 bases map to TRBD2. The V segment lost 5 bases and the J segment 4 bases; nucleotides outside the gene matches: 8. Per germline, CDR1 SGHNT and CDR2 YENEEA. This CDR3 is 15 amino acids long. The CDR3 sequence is CASSPTSAPYNEQFF. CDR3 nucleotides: TGTGCCAGCAGCCCAACTAGCGCTCCGTACAATGAGCAGTTCTTC.

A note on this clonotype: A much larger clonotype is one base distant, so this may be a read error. CDR3 loop: CATSPQLAGGSYNEQFF. For the CDR3, the DNA is TGTGCCACCAGCCCGCAGCTAGCGGGAGGGTCCTACAATGAGCAGTTCTTC. V gene TRBV12-3 or TRBV12-4 combines with J gene TRBJ2-1; TRBD2 matches at 12 bases. The CDR3 length is 17 residues. With V trimmed by 10 bases and J by 1 base, 11 bases remained unmatched.

The CDR3 loop is CASSLVGDPYNEQFF. CDR3 coding DNA: TGCGCCAGCAGCTTGGTCGGGGACCCCTACAATGAGCAGTTCTTC. This chain uses TRBV5-1 with TRBJ2-1; either TRBD1 or TRBD2 may fit D (5 bases each). CDR3 length equals 15 residues. V lost 0 bases to trimming and J lost 2 bases, with 9 bases between them. The V gene's germline CDR1 is SGHRS and CDR2 YFSETQ.

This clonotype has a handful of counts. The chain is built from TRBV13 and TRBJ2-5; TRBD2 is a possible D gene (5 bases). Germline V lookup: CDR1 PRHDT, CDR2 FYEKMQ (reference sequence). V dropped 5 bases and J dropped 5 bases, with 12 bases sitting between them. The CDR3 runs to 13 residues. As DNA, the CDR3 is TGTGCCAGCAGCCCCTGGACTGGGGAGACCCAGTACTTC. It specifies CASSPWTGETQYF.

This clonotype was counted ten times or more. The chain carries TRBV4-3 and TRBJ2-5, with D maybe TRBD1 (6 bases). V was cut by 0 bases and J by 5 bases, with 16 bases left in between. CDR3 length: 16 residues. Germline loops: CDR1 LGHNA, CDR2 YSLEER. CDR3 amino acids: CASSQEPPGAGETQYF. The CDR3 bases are TGCGCCAGCAGCCAAGAACCACCAGGGGCTGGGGAGACCCAGTACTTC.

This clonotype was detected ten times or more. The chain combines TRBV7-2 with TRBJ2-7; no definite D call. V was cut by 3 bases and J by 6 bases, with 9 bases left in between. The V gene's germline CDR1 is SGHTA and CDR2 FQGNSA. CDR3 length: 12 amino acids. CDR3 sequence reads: CASSFTVGEQYF. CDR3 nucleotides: TGTGCCAGCAGCTTTACTGTGGGCGAGCAGTACTTC.

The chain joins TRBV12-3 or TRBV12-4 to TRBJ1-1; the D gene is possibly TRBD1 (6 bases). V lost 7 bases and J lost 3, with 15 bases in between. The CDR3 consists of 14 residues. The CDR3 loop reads CASTLGGTDTEAFF. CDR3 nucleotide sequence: TGTGCCAGCACCTTAGGGGGTACAGACACTGAAGCTTTCTTT.

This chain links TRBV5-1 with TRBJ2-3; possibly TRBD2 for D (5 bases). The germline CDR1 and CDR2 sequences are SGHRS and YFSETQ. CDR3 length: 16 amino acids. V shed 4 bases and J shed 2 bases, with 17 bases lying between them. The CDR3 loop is CASSRAGAASTDTQYF. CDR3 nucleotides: TGCGCCAGCAGCCGGGCTGGAGCGGCCTCCACAGATACGCAGTATTTT. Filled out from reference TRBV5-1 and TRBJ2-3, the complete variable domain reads KAGVTQTPRYLIKTRGQQVTLSCSPISGHRSVSWYQQTPGQGLQFLFEYFSETQRNKGNFPGRFSGRQFSNSRSEMNVSTLELGDSALYLCASSRAGAASTDTQYFGPGTRLTVL.

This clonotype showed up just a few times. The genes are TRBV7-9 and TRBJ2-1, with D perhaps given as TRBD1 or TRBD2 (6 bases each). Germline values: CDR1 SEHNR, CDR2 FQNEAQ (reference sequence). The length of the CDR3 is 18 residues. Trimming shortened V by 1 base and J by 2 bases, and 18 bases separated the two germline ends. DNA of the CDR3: TGTGCCAGCAGCTTAGAGGGGGGAACAAACGTCCCCTACAATGAGCAGTTCTTC. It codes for CASSLEGGTNVPYNEQFF. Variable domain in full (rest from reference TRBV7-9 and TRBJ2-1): DTGVSQNPRHKITKRGQNVTFRCDPISEHNRLYWYRQTLGQGPEFLTYFQNEAQLEKSRLLSDRFSAERPKGSFSTLEIQRTEQGDSAMYLCASSLEGGTNVPYNEQFFGPGTRLTVL.

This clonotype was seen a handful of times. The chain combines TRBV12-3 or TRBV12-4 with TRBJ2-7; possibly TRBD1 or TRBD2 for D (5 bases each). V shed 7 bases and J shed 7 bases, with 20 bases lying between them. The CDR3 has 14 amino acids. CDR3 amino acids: CASTYRDDFGEQYF. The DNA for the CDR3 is TGTGCCAGCACCTACCGGGACGACTTCGGGGAGCAGTACTTC.

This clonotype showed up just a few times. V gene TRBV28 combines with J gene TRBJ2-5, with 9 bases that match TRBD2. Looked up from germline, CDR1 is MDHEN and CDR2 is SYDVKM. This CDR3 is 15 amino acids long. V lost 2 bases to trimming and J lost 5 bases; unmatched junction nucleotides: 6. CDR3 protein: CASSLTAGGLETQYF. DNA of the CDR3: TGTGCCAGCAGTTTAACAGCGGGAGGTCTTGAGACCCAGTACTTC. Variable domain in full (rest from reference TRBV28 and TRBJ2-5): DVKVTQSSRYLVKRTGEKVFLECVQDMDHENMFWYRQDPGLGLRLIYFSYDVKMKEKGDIPEGYSVSREKKERFSLILESASTNQTSMYLCASSLTAGGLETQYFGPGTRLLVL.

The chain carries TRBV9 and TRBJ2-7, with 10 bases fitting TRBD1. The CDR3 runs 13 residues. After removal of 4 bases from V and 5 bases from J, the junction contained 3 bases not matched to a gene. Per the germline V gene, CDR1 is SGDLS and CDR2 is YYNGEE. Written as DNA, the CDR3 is TGTGCCAGCAGCACCGGGACAGGGGACGAGCAGTACTTC. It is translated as CASSTGTGDEQYF.

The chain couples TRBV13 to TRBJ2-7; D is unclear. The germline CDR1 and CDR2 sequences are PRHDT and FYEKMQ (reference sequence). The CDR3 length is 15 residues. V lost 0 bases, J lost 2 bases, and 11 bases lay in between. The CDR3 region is CASSLGQKGPYEQYF. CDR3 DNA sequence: TGTGCCAGCAGCTTAGGACAGAAAGGCCCCTACGAGCAGTACTTC.

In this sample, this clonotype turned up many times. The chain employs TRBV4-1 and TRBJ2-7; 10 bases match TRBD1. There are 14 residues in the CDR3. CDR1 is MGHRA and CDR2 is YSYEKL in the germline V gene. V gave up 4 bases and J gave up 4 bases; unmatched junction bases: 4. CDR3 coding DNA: TGCGCCAGCAGCCCGGGACAGGGGTTTTACGAGCAGTACTTC. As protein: CASSPGQGFYEQYF.

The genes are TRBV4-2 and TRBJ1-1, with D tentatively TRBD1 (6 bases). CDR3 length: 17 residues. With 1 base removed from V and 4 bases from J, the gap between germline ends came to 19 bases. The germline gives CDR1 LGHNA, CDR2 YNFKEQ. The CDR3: CASSQVLQGIRGTEAFF. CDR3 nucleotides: TGTGCCAGCAGCCAAGTATTACAGGGCATTCGGGGCACTGAAGCTTTCTTT.

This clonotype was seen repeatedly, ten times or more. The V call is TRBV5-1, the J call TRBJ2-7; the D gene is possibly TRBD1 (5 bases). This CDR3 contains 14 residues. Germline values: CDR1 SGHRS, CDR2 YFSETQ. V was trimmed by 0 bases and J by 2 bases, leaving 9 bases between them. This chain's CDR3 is CASSLGQRTYEQYF. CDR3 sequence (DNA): TGCGCCAGCAGCTTGGGACAGCGCACCTACGAGCAGTACTTC. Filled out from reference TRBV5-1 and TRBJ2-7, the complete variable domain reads KAGVTQTPRYLIKTRGQQVTLSCSPISGHRSVSWYQQTPGQGLQFLFEYFSETQRNKGNFPGRFSGRQFSNSRSEMNVSTLELGDSALYLCASSLGQRTYEQYFGPGTRLTVT.

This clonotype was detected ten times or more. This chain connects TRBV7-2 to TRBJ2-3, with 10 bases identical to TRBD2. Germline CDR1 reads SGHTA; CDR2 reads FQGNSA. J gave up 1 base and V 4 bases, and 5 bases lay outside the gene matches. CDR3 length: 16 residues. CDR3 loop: CASSSGTSERTDTQYF. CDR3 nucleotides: TGTGCCAGCAGCTCCGGGACTAGCGAGCGCACAGATACGCAGTATTTT.

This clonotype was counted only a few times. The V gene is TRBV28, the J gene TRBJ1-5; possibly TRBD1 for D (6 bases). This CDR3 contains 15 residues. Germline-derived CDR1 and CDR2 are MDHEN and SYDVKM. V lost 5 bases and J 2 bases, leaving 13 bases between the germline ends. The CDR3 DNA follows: TGTGCCAGCAGTCCTCCCCGGGGGCGCAATCAGCCCCAGCATTTT. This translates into CASSPPRGRNQPQHF.

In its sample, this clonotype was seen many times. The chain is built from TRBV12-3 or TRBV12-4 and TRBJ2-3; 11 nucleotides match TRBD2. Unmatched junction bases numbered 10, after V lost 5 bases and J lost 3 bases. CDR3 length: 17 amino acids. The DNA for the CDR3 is TGTGCCAGCAGTCCCTACTTAGCGGGAGGGAGGACAGATACGCAGTATTTT. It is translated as CASSPYLAGGRTDTQYF.